Listed below are T cell receptor beta chains from one sample, sequenced in a study of beta chain features in type 1 diabetes. The protocol was immunoSEQ multiplex PCR, while the TCRdb copy is restricted to in-frame clones and leaves out a portion. Among about 160,000 clones, approximately 9% were seen once, and the ten largest hold about 2.1%. The sequencing sample was made of central memory CD4+ T cells from blood. The receptors stem from a young woman in good health. The CDR3 runs from the conserved cysteine through the conserved F or W. The D gene is left open where the match is weak. A row's size may be missing; if present it is once, few, many or a size class.

d_gene: TRBD1
abundance: -
j_gene: TRBJ2-5
v_gene: TRBV11-1
CDR3nt: TGTGCCAGCAGCTCCGGACAGGGACAAGAGACCCAGTACTTC
CDR3aa: CASSSGQGQETQYF

d_gene: TRBD1
abundance: few
j_gene: TRBJ2-1
v_gene: TRBV30
CDR3nt: TGTGCCTGGGAAATTAACAGGGGTGGTGAGCAGTTCTTC
CDR3aa: CAWEINRGGEQFF

d_gene: TRBD2
abundance: -
j_gene: TRBJ2-1
v_gene: TRBV30
CDR3nt: TGTGCCTGGAGTGTAGGGGCGGGGGGCACCAAGTTCTTC
CDR3aa: CAWSVGAGGTKFF

d_gene: -
abundance: few
j_gene: TRBJ1-2
v_gene: TRBV19
CDR3nt: TGTGCCAGTGGGGAATCGGACTACGACTATGGCTACACCTTC
CDR3aa: CASGESDYDYGYTF

d_gene: TRBD2
abundance: many
j_gene: TRBJ2-7
v_gene: TRBV7-9
CDR3nt: TGTGCCAGCAGCTGGGACTACCACGAGCAGTACTTC
CDR3aa: CASSWDYHEQYF

d_gene: -
abundance: many
j_gene: TRBJ2-5
v_gene: TRBV15
CDR3nt: TGTGCCACCAGACTAGCTGGGGAGACCCAGTACTTC
CDR3aa: CATRLAGETQYF

d_gene: TRBD1
abundance: many
j_gene: TRBJ1-2
v_gene: TRBV29-1
CDR3nt: TGCAGCGTTGGGGGACAGCTTGAAGGTGGCTACACCTTC
CDR3aa: CSVGGQLEGGYTF

d_gene: -
abundance: -
j_gene: TRBJ1-5
v_gene: TRBV19
CDR3nt: TGTGCCAGTAGTGACGGACAGAATAGCAATCAGCCCCAGCATTTT
CDR3aa: CASSDGQNSNQPQHF

d_gene: TRBD2
abundance: -
j_gene: TRBJ2-3
v_gene: TRBV6-5
CDR3nt: TGTGCCAGCAGTACCACTAGCGGGGTAGATACGCAGTATTTT
CDR3aa: CASSTTSGVDTQYF

d_gene: -
abundance: -
j_gene: TRBJ1-1
v_gene: TRBV6-5
CDR3nt: TGTGCCAGCAGTCCTGGCTCTGCGGACACTGAAGCTTTCTTT
CDR3aa: CASSPGSADTEAFF

d_gene: -
abundance: few
j_gene: TRBJ2-5
v_gene: TRBV7-2
CDR3nt: TGTGCCAGCAGCTTAAAGGCAGTGGAGGAGACCCAGTACTTC
CDR3aa: CASSLKAVEETQYF

d_gene: -
abundance: -
j_gene: TRBJ2-5
v_gene: TRBV4-1
CDR3nt: TGTGCCAGCAGCCCTCAGGAGGGGAGTGGAGAGACCCAGTACTTC
CDR3aa: CASSPQEGSGETQYF

d_gene: -
abundance: -
j_gene: TRBJ2-1
v_gene: TRBV6-5
CDR3nt: TGTGCCAGCAGTTACCAGTCGTACTCCTACAATGAGCAGTTCTTC
CDR3aa: CASSYQSYSYNEQFF

d_gene: -
abundance: -
j_gene: TRBJ1-6
v_gene: TRBV27
CDR3nt: TGTGCCAGCAGTCCCCAGGTTGCTTCACCCCTCCACTTT
CDR3aa: CASSPQVASPLHF

d_gene: TRBD1
abundance: -
j_gene: TRBJ2-5
v_gene: TRBV27
CDR3nt: TGTGCCAGCAGTTCACAGGGGCTTCAAGAGACCCAGTACTTC
CDR3aa: CASSSQGLQETQYF

d_gene: TRBD2
abundance: -
j_gene: TRBJ2-3
v_gene: TRBV4-1
CDR3nt: TGCGCCAGCAGCCAAGGGGAGCTAGCGGGAGGGAGAAATACGCAGTATTTT
CDR3aa: CASSQGELAGGRNTQYF

d_gene: TRBD1
abundance: few
j_gene: TRBJ1-1
v_gene: TRBV5-6
CDR3nt: TGTGCCAGCAGCGCGAGGGGGCGTTGGACTGAAGCTTTCTTT
CDR3aa: CASSARGRWTEAFF

d_gene: -
abundance: few
j_gene: TRBJ1-1
v_gene: TRBV5-1
CDR3nt: TGCGCCAGCAGCCCATATGCGACGCCTGGAGAGGCTTTCTTT
CDR3aa: CASSPYATPGEAFF

d_gene: -
abundance: few
j_gene: TRBJ1-6
v_gene: TRBV7-2
CDR3nt: TGTGCCAGCAGCTTAGAAGCCGGGGAACCCCTCCACTTT
CDR3aa: CASSLEAGEPLHF

d_gene: -
abundance: -
j_gene: TRBJ2-7
v_gene: TRBV2
CDR3nt: TGTGCCAGCAGGGGCGCAGGGTCCCCCTACGAGCAGTACTTC
CDR3aa: CASRGAGSPYEQYF

d_gene: -
abundance: -
j_gene: TRBJ2-5
v_gene: TRBV2
CDR3nt: TGTGCCAGCAGTGAAGGGCTAGCGACCCAGTACTTC
CDR3aa: CASSEGLATQYF

d_gene: TRBD2
abundance: many
j_gene: TRBJ2-5
v_gene: TRBV4-2
CDR3nt: TGTGCCAGCAGCCGCAGGGCCAGCGGGGGGCGTCAAGAGACCCAGTACTTC
CDR3aa: CASSRRASGGRQETQYF

d_gene: -
abundance: -
j_gene: TRBJ1-1
v_gene: TRBV10-3
CDR3nt: TGTGCCATCAGTGATACCTCTCCGGGCACTGAAGCTTTCTTT
CDR3aa: CAISDTSPGTEAFF

d_gene: -
abundance: -
j_gene: TRBJ1-1
v_gene: TRBV4-3
CDR3nt: TGCGCCAGCAGCCAAGATAGGAGGAACACTGAAGCTTTCTTT
CDR3aa: CASSQDRRNTEAFF

d_gene: -
abundance: many
j_gene: TRBJ2-6
v_gene: TRBV30
CDR3nt: TGTGCCTGGAGTGTATCTAGAAGATCTGGGGCCAACGTCCTGACTTTC
CDR3aa: CAWSVSRRSGANVLTF

d_gene: TRBD2
abundance: few
j_gene: TRBJ2-5
v_gene: TRBV2
CDR3nt: TGTGCCAGCAGGAAGGGACTAGCGGGACGAGGAGAGACCCAGTACTTC
CDR3aa: CASRKGLAGRGETQYF

d_gene: -
abundance: few
j_gene: TRBJ2-5
v_gene: TRBV5-8
CDR3nt: TGTGCCAGCAGCTTCCACGGGGAGACCCAGTACTTC
CDR3aa: CASSFHGETQYF